This T cell receptor (beta chain) was obtained from a study of blood T cells in healthy people across ages. Study outcomes and limitations: Measured against age, TCR beta diversity per million T cells decreased in a roughly linear manner.

The authors ran a second PCR of 7 to 11 cycles using a sample-barcoded 5' primer and a J-beta primer mix. Every cDNA molecule bore a tag from a template-switch adaptor containing 12 random nucleotides. In TCRdb, the 5' RACE reads were re-called with MiXCR into one record per CDR3 protein. The sample includes fewer than 900,000 distinct CDR3 sequences, more than 40% of them seen just once. Trimming pared 7 bases from V and 0 bases from J, leaving 25 bases between. This CDR3 has 19 residues. This clonotype occurred a few times. Its specificity is unknown. The sample consisted of blood. The clonotype comes from a woman in her sixties or seventies in good health. The gene calls are TRBV12-3 or TRBV12-4 and TRBJ1-5, with D unclear. Written as DNA, the CDR3 is TGTGCCAGCACCAACGCATATCGGACCGGCGGGGATAGCAATCAGCCCCAGCATTTT. The encoded protein is CASTNAYRTGGDSNQPQHF.